The TCR beta chain under discussion was sequenced for a study of blood T cells in healthy people across ages. Study in general: With template switching, about one barcoded beta molecule was captured per two T cells. Notes on the study in general: The recorded TCR beta diversity per million T cells decreased in a roughly linear manner with age.

The authors ran a second PCR of 7 to 11 cycles using a sample-barcoded 5' primer and a J-beta primer mix. TCRdb re-derived calls from the 5' RACE reads in MiXCR, one entry per CDR3 protein. The sample gives hundreds of thousands of distinct CDR3 sequences, around three fifths of which show up once; approximately 24% is in the top ten. As concerns this clonotype: Its specificity is unknown.

Germline V gene lookup returns CDR1 DFQATT and CDR2 SNEGSKA (reference sequence). V lost 6 bases and J lost 0, with 12 bases in between. This CDR3 is built from 14 residues. The donors, healthy Caucasians from Russia, were aged roughly 6 to 100. This chain connects TRBV20-1 to TRBJ2-1; perhaps TRBD1 as D (5 bases). Material for sequencing was blood. This receptor was taken from a man in his forties in good health. CDR3 sequence reads: CSANKRGSYNEQFF. Here the CDR3 DNA reads TGCAGTGCCAATAAAAGGGGCTCCTACAATGAGCAGTTCTTC.